The sequence of this T cell receptor beta chain was determined in a study of shared clonotypes between healthy human individuals (dated by TCRdb to about 2020). As for the study more broadly: The cohort included three men and a couple of women between 18 and 49 years of age. Per donor, three plates each were used for CD4 naive and CD4 memory, two for CD8 naive, and one for CD8 memory. To estimate repertoire size and how much clonotypes are shared between individuals, the study performed deep sequencing of blood TCR repertoires from five healthy adults. To increase sequencing depth and limit assay-specific biases, TCR repertoire library preparation and sequencing were carried out by different laboratories using diverse techniques. Per donor, leukapheresis produced somewhere between about 0.8 and 9.5 billion PBMCs. Findings and caveats that apply to the study as a whole: Incomplete sequencing was indicated by rarefaction of sorted-subset datasets, despite the large sequencing depth. Naive subsets generally had larger estimated clonotype richness than memory subsets did. When several donors were compared, the shared fraction of clonotypes was about 5.5% for naive CD4, 3.5% for naive CD8, 2% to 2.5% for memory CD4, and about 0.36% for memory CD8. Pairwise subsampling indicated that sequencing depth was expected to affect the degree of clonotype sharing among donors. Only blood was sampled, and tissue TCR repertoires likely differ from those in blood. The genetic and exposure-history diversity represented was limited by the small number of donors. Clonotypes shared by all four sorted-subset donors showed higher generation probabilities than non-shared clonotypes.

Using the deep immunoSEQ assay, TCR CDR3 regions were amplified from genomic DNA by multiplex PCR. Extracted genomic DNA from each cell subset was spread evenly across all wells of several immunoSEQ 96-well plates, with each plate serving as a replicate. For sorted subsets, 200 to 250 ng of genomic DNA, equivalent to 30,000 or so T cell genomes, went into each replicate PCR. The purified libraries were quantified using a Qubit 3.0 fluorometer, sized with a Bioanalyzer 2100, and then quantified again using the KAPA Library Quantification kit. Each immunoSEQ 96-well plate was sequenced on its own single-read 150-cycle Illumina NextSeq 550 flow cell. As for the authors' bioinformatics: Because only junctional sequences without quality scores were contained in the immunoSEQ output, filtering matching that applied to full-length reads could not be performed. To assign V/J genes and CDR3, sequences were annotated using PyIR, a Python wrapper for IgBLAST v1.9, with IMGT germline references. Any read was removed if the V/J assignment was weak (E-value above 1e-6), the CDR3 was missing, or the read contained stop codons, out-of-frame junctions, or ambiguous translated residues. V3J clonotypes were defined by identical inferred V gene, J gene, and CDR3 amino acid sequence. The percentage overlap between two repertoires was calculated by dividing the number of shared unique clonotypes by the size of the smaller repertoire. RTK rarefaction, the Chao1 estimator, and Recon v2.1 estimates of unobserved clonotypes were used to assess repertoire richness. Generation probabilities were computed with OLGA for all TCRbeta clonotypes obtained by the gDNA method from several donors. As stored in TCRdb, this immuneACCESS dataset retains in-frame rearrangements with V and J assigned. A fraction of the clones does not appear; measured against another copy, unresolved V genes explain less than half of the discrepancy, and the remainder lacks a known reason. Clonal size and the V and J genes are those of that table, whereas D and trimming came from the DNA. Here the sample has 300,000 or so clones; under 80% occur a single time. The leading ten clones occupy 10% of the sample.

The donors were healthy, HIV-negative adults with no recently reported acute infections or vaccinations. Only Caucasian adults living in Nashville, Tennessee, USA were represented among the donors. CD4+ T cells were enriched by magnetic negative selection; naive cells were then positively selected on CD45RA, and the negative fraction formed the memory subset. Blood was collected by leukapheresis, and PBMCs were isolated by Ficoll-Histopaque density gradient centrifugation and then cryopreserved in liquid nitrogen vapor phase. Analytical flow cytometry was used to check the purity and quantity of each magnetically sorted T cell population. Genomic DNA was isolated from every sorted fraction and measured by UV absorbance on a Nanodrop 2000c. About this clone itself: Which antigen it targets is not known. A read error may be the cause here, since a much bigger clone is one base away.

Its CDR3 holds 13 amino acids, cysteine through phenylalanine. The entry retains the CDR3 DNA only, 39 bases that are in frame from base 1. CDR1 SGHVS and CDR2 FQNEAQ were looked up in the germline V gene. This clonotype originated in a man aged 25-45 years in good health. What was sequenced was memory CD4+ T cells sorted from blood. The cell subset or site label corresponds to: CD45RA-negative fraction. The chain uses TRBV7-8 and TRBJ2-5, with the D gene possibly TRBD1 or TRBD2, each one fitting 5 bases. The DNA sequence reads TGTGCCAGCAGCTTAGAAGTCGGGACGACCCGGTACTTC. It translates to CASSLEVGTTRYF. The entire variable domain, with the stretches around the CDR3 drawn from the reference TRBV7-8 and TRBJ2-5 proteins, is GAGVSQSPRYKVAKRGQDVALRCDPISGHVSLFWYQQALGQGPEFLTYFQNEAQLDKSGLPSDRFFAERPEGSVSTLKIQRTQQEDSAVYLCASSLEVGTTRYFGPGTRLLVL.